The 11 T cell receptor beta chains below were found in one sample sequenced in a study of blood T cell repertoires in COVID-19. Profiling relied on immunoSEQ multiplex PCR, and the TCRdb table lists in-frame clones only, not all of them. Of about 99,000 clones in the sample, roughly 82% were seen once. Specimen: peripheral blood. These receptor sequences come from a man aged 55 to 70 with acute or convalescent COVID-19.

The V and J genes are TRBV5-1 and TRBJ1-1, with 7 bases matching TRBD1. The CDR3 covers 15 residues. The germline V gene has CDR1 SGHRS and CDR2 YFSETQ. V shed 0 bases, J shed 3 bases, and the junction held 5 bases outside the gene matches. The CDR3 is CASSLEGASYTEAFF. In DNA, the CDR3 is TGCGCCAGCAGCTTGGAGGGGGCGTCCTACACTGAAGCTTTCTTT.

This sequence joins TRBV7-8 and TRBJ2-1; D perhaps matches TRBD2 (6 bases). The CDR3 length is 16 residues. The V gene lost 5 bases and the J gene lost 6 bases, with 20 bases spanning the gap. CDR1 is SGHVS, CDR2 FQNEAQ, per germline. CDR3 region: CASSLRYFGGFNEQFF. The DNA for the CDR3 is TGTGCCAGCAGCCTCCGTTATTTCGGGGGTTTCAATGAGCAGTTCTTC.

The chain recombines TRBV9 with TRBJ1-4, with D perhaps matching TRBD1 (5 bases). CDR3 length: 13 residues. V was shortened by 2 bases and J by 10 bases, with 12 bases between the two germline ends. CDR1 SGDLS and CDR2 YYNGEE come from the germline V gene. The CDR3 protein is CASSVGWGGKLFF. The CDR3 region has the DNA TGTGCCAGCAGCGTCGGGTGGGGCGGAAAACTGTTTTTT.

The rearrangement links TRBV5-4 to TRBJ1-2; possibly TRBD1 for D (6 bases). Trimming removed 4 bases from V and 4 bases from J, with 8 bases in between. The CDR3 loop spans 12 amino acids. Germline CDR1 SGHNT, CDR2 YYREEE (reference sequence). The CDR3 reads CASSPTGYGYTF. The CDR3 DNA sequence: TGTGCCAGCAGCCCGACAGGCTATGGCTACACCTTC.

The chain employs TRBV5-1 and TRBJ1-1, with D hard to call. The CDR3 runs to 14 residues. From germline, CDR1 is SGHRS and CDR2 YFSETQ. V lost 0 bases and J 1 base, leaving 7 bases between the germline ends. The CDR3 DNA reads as TGCGCCAGCAGCTTGGCTTCCAGGAACACTGAAGCTTTCTTT. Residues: CASSLASRNTEAFF. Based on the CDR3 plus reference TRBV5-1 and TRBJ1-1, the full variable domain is KAGVTQTPRYLIKTRGQQVTLSCSPISGHRSVSWYQQTPGQGLQFLFEYFSETQRNKGNFPGRFSGRQFSNSRSEMNVSTLELGDSALYLCASSLASRNTEAFFGQGTRLTVV.

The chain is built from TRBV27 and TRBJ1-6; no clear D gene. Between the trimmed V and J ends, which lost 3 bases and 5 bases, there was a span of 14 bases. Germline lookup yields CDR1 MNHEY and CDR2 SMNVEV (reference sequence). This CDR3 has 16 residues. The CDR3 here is CASSLSYEVNNSPLHF. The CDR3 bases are TGTGCCAGCAGTTTGAGTTATGAGGTCAATAATTCACCCCTCCACTTT.

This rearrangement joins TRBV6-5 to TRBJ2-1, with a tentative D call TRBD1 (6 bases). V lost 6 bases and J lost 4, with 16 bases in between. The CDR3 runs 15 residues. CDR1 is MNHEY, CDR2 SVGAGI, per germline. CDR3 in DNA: TGTGCCAGCAGACAGAGCCAGGGGCCTTACAATGAGCAGTTCTTC. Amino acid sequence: CASRQSQGPYNEQFF.

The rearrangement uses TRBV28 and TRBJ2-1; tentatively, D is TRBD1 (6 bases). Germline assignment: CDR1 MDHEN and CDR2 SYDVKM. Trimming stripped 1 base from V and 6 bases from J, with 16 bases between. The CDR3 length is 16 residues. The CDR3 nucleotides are TGTGCCAGCAGTTTATTAGCTGGTCAGGGGTTCAATGAGCAGTTCTTC. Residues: CASSLLAGQGFNEQFF.

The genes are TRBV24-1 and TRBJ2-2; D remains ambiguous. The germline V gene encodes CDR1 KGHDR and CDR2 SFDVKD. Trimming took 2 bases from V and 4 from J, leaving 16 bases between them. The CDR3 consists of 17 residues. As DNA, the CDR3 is TGTGCCACCAGTGATTACTTGCCCGACTCCACCACCGGGGAGCTGTTTTTT. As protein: CATSDYLPDSTTGELFF.

CDR3 DNA sequence: TGCAGCGTTGAAGATTATAGGGGGCAAGAGACCCAGTACTTC. Translated, it gives CSVEDYRGQETQYF. This chain links TRBV29-1 with TRBJ2-5, with D maybe TRBD1 (6 bases). Trimming stripped 0 bases from V and 2 bases from J, with 10 bases between. The CDR3 contains 14 residues. Germline lookup yields CDR1 SQVTM and CDR2 ANQGSEA.

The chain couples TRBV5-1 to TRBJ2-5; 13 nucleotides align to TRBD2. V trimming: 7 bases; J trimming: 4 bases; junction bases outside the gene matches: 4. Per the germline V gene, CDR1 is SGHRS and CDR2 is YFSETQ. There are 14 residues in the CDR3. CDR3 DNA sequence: TGCGCCAGCGGACTAGCGGGAGCCGTAGAGACCCAGTACTTC. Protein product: CASGLAGAVETQYF.